These 10 T cell receptor beta chains originate from one sample sequenced in a study of OX40 agonist ivuxolimab in advanced cancers. Libraries came from the immunoSEQ multiplex PCR assay. Not all clones reach the TCRdb copy of this immuneACCESS table, which keeps in-frame sequences only. Checked studies attribute under half of the gap to unresolved V genes and leave the rest unexplained. This sample lists almost 20,000 clones; 80% to 90% were detected once. The top ten clonotypes cover 21% of the sample. Sequences were derived from CD4+ or CD8+ T cells sorted from blood, sampled in a trial of the OX40 agonist ivuxolimab. These receptors were taken from an adult with an advanced solid tumor such as melanoma, head and neck, liver or kidney cancer.

The V and J genes are TRBV29-1 and TRBJ2-5; tentatively, D is TRBD1 or TRBD2 (5 bases each). There are 12 residues in the CDR3. The germline V gene has CDR1 SQVTM and CDR2 ANQGSEA. V lost 3 bases, J lost 5 bases, and 10 bases lay in between. The CDR3 loop reads CSVDWGRETQYF. CDR3 sequence (DNA): TGCAGCGTTGATTGGGGACGGGAGACCCAGTACTTC.

This CDR3 reads CASSLVLAGGYDTQYF. The CDR3 nucleotides are TGTGCCAGCAGCTTAGTTTTAGCGGGGGGTTATGACACGCAGTATTTT. J is TRBJ2-3 and V is TRBV7-2, with TRBD2 matching over 10 bases. Trimming removed 1 base from V and 9 bases from J; junction bases left unmatched: 10. Germline CDR1 and CDR2: SGHTA and FQGNSA. This CDR3 contains 16 residues.

The V gene is TRBV15, the J gene TRBJ2-5; TRBD1 might be the D (6 bases). Trimming removed 7 bases at V and 1 base at J, with 16 bases between. There are 15 residues in the CDR3. The V gene's germline CDR1 is LNHNV and CDR2 YYDKDF (reference sequence). As DNA, the CDR3 is TGTGCCACCACACCCCAGGGGACGTCCCAAGAGACCCAGTACTTC. Translation: CATTPQGTSQETQYF. Together with reference TRBV15 and TRBJ2-5, the CDR3 gives the full variable domain: DAMVIQNPRYQVTQFGKPVTLSCSQTLNHNVMYWYQQKSSQAPKLLFHYYDKDFNNEADTPDNFQSRRPNTSFCFLDIRSPGLGDTAMYLCATTPQGTSQETQYFGPGTRLLVL.

The V gene is TRBV28, the J gene TRBJ1-1; D possibly corresponds to TRBD1 (5 bases). The CDR3 is 15 amino acids. CDR1 and CDR2 from the germline V gene are MDHEN and SYDVKM. Trimming cost V 2 bases and J 3 bases, with 13 bases left between them. The CDR3 sequence: CASSLRGIRDTEAFF. CDR3 DNA sequence: TGTGCCAGCAGTTTAAGGGGAATCAGGGACACTGAAGCTTTCTTT.

V and J are TRBV7-3 and TRBJ2-1, with a weak D call TRBD2 (6 bases). This CDR3 is built from 17 residues. Trimming shortened V by 6 bases and J by 4 bases, and 22 bases separated the two germline ends. CDR1 and CDR2 from the germline V gene are SGHTA and FQGTGA. This CDR3 is CASRYLPRASEYNEQFF. As DNA, the CDR3 is TGTGCCAGCAGATACCTCCCTCGGGCTAGCGAGTACAATGAGCAGTTCTTC.

The chain has TRBV29-1 and TRBJ1-3; D is ambiguous. CDR1 SQVTM and CDR2 ANQGSEA come from the germline V gene. This CDR3 has 13 amino acids. V lost 5 bases and J 0 bases, leaving 8 bases between the germline ends. This CDR3 reads CSVRYFSGNTIYF. The CDR3 DNA reads as TGCAGCGTTCGTTACTTCTCTGGAAACACCATATATTTT.

This chain uses TRBV6-1 with TRBJ2-7; TRBD1 might be the D (5 bases). Trimming stripped 10 bases from V and 2 bases from J, with 15 bases between. The CDR3 is made up of 13 amino acids. The germline V gene has CDR1 MNHNS and CDR2 SASEGT. This CDR3 is CATHVGAPYEQYF. Here the CDR3 DNA reads TGTGCCACCCATGTTGGGGCCCCCTACGAGCAGTACTTC.

V usage is TRBV15 and J usage is TRBJ1-4; possible D gene TRBD1, 6 bases. The CDR3 has 14 amino acids. Germline V gene sequence: CDR1 LNHNV, CDR2 YYDKDF (reference sequence). V was trimmed by 5 bases and J by 4 bases, leaving 11 bases between them. DNA of the CDR3: TGTGCCACCAGCGGACAGTTCAATAATGAAAAACTGTTTTTT. The encoded protein is CATSGQFNNEKLFF.

This clone occurred a few times. V usage is TRBV6-5 and J usage is TRBJ2-7; D is undetermined. This CDR3 is built from 15 residues. V lost 6 bases, J lost 0 bases, and 15 bases lay in between. Germline values: CDR1 MNHEY, CDR2 SVGAGI. This CDR3 reads CASSPRGSSSYEQYF. The CDR3 nucleotides read TGTGCCAGCAGCCCCCGCGGCTCCAGCTCCTACGAGCAGTACTTC.

The chain combines TRBV5-5 with TRBJ1-5, with D possibly TRBD1 on 6 matching bases. The CDR3 contains 15 residues. Trimming took 5 bases from V and 5 from J, leaving 17 bases between them. CDR1 is SGHKS and CDR2 is YYEKEE in the germline V gene (reference sequence). CDR3 loop: CASSQTQGFYQPQHF. DNA of the CDR3: TGTGCCAGCAGTCAGACACAGGGATTTTATCAGCCCCAGCATTTT.